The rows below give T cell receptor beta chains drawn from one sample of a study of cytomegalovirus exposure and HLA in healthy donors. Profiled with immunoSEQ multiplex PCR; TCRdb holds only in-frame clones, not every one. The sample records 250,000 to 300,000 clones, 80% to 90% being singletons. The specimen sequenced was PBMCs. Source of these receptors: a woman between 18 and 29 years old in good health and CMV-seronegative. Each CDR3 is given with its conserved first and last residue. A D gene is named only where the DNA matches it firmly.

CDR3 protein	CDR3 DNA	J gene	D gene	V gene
CASSPHRDRNYGYTF	TGTGCCAGCAGCCCACACAGGGACAGGAACTATGGCTACACCTTC	TRBJ1-2	TRBD1	TRBV7-8
CASSFEQGGSYEQYF	TGTGCCAGCAGTTTCGAACAGGGGGGCTCCTACGAGCAGTACTTC	TRBJ2-7	TRBD1	TRBV27
CASSLDAGGGYGYTF	TGTGCCAGCAGCTTAGATGCGGGGGGCGGCTATGGCTACACCTTC	TRBJ1-2	-	TRBV11-3
CASSRTGLNEKLFF	TGTGCCAGCAGCCGGACAGGGCTTAATGAAAAACTGTTTTTT	TRBJ1-4	TRBD1	TRBV11-3
CAPHRQGTEAFF	TGTGCCCCCCACCGGCAGGGCACTGAAGCTTTCTTT	TRBJ1-1	-	TRBV21-1
CASSPVQGDQPQHF	TGTGCCAGCTCACCAGTACAGGGGGATCAGCCCCAGCATTTT	TRBJ1-5	TRBD1	TRBV18
CAWRGLAGGETQYF	TGTGCCTGGAGGGGACTAGCGGGAGGAGAGACCCAGTACTTC	TRBJ2-5	TRBD2	TRBV30
CASSYDRTYEQYF	TGTGCCAGCTCATACGACAGGACCTACGAGCAGTACTTC	TRBJ2-7	-	TRBV18
CASSENSNEQFF	TGTGCCAGCAGTGAGAACTCCAATGAGCAGTTCTTC	TRBJ2-1	-	TRBV6-4
CASSSVAGGYTGELFF	TGTGCCAGCAGCTCCGTAGCGGGGGGGTACACCGGGGAGCTGTTTTTT	TRBJ2-2	TRBD2	TRBV5-6